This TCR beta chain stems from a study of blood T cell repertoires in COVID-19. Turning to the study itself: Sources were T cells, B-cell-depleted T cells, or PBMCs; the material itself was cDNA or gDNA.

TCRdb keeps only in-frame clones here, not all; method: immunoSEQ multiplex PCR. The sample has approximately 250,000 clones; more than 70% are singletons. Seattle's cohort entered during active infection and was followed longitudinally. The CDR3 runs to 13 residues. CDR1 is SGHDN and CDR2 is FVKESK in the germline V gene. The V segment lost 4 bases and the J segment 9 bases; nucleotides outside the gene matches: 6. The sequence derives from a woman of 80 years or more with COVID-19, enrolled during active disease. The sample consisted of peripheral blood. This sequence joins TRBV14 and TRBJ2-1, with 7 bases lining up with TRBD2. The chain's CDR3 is CASSPQSGTEQFF. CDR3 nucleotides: TGTGCCAGCAGCCCCCAGAGCGGGACTGAGCAGTTCTTC.